These T cell receptor beta chains were read from a single sample in a study of cytomegalovirus exposure and HLA in healthy donors. The repertoire was sequenced with immunoSEQ multiplex PCR; TCRdb's copy has only in-frame clones and lacks some. The sample comprises some 93,000 clones, 82% of which are singletons, and around 3.8% rests with the top ten. The specimen sequenced was PBMCs. These receptors came from a man between 50 and 59 years old in good health and CMV-seronegative. The CDR3 runs from the conserved cysteine through the conserved F or W. A D gene is named only where the DNA matches it firmly. The listing skips clone size in some rows; elsewhere it reads once, few, many or a size class.

v_call,j_call,clone_size,d_call,cdr3_aa,cdr3_nt
TRBV7-3,TRBJ2-7,NA,NA,CASSLAVGSSYEQYF,TGTGCCAGCAGCTTAGCCGTCGGGAGCTCCTACGAGCAGTACTTC
TRBV4-3,TRBJ1-4,NA,NA,CASSQDPAASPGEKLFF,TGCGCCAGCAGCCAAGATCCGGCAGCCTCGCCGGGTGAAAAACTGTTTTTT
TRBV19,TRBJ2-5,NA,TRBD2,CASMTSGGETQYF,TGTGCCAGTATGACTAGCGGAGGGGAGACCCAGTACTTC
TRBV28,TRBJ1-3,NA,NA,CASSLRAGGSGNTIYF,TGTGCCAGCAGTTTAAGGGCGGGGGGCTCTGGAAACACCATATATTTT
TRBV7-3,TRBJ2-5,NA,TRBD2,CASSVSGGEETQYF,TGTGCCAGCAGCGTGTCCGGGGGGGAAGAGACCCAGTACTTC
TRBV5-1,TRBJ1-1,NA,NA,CASSLNVEPNTEAFF,TGCGCCAGCTCCCTCAATGTTGAGCCAAACACTGAAGCTTTCTTT
TRBV5-1,TRBJ2-1,NA,NA,CASWTRGSSYNEQFF,TGCGCCAGCTGGACGCGGGGAAGCTCCTACAATGAGCAGTTCTTC
TRBV21-1,TRBJ2-7,NA,NA,CASSKDLGGRAPDEQYF,TGTGCCAGCAGCAAAGATTTGGGCGGGAGGGCCCCCGACGAGCAGTACTTC
TRBV10-3,TRBJ2-7,NA,NA,CASSREDNEQYF,TGTGCCAGCAGCAGGGAGGACAACGAGCAGTACTTC
TRBV19,TRBJ2-1,NA,TRBD2,CASSIGLAGNEQFF,TGTGCCAGTAGTATCGGACTAGCGGGAAATGAGCAGTTCTTC
TRBV28,TRBJ2-1,NA,TRBD2,CASRTAPTSGRKNEQFF,TGTGCCAGCAGAACCGCCCCGACTAGCGGGAGGAAAAATGAGCAGTTCTTC
TRBV5-1,TRBJ2-5,NA,TRBD1,CASSSDRGQETQYF,TGCGCCAGCAGCTCGGACAGGGGACAAGAGACCCAGTACTTC
TRBV7-3,TRBJ2-7,NA,NA,CASSLGQSEQYF,TGTGCCAGCAGCTTAGGCCAAAGTGAGCAGTACTTC
TRBV28,TRBJ2-5,NA,NA,CASSSTGIQETQYF,TGTGCCAGCAGTTCTACAGGGATCCAAGAGACCCAGTACTTC
TRBV6-6,TRBJ2-3,few,TRBD2,CASGPPGLAGVDTQYF,TGTGCCAGCGGCCCCCCGGGACTAGCGGGAGTAGATACGCAGTATTTT
TRBV11-2,TRBJ2-5,NA,TRBD2,CASSLSGNQETQYF,TGTGCCAGCAGTCTTAGCGGGAACCAAGAGACCCAGTACTTC
TRBV5-6,TRBJ1-1,NA,TRBD1,CASSSRLRGTGGVAFF,TGTGCCAGCAGCTCTCGACTCAGAGGGACAGGGGGCGTTGCTTTCTTT
TRBV27,TRBJ2-6,NA,NA,CASSPLGGAGANVLTF,TGTGCCAGCAGTCCGCTAGGGGGTGCGGGGGCCAACGTCCTGACTTTC
TRBV9,TRBJ1-2,NA,NA,CASSVTGHSEGGYTF,TGTGCCAGCAGCGTAACGGGACATTCCGAAGGGGGCTACACCTTC
TRBV6-1,TRBJ2-7,NA,TRBD2,CASSERTSGSYEQYF,TGTGCCAGCAGTGAGAGGACTAGCGGCTCCTACGAGCAGTACTTC
TRBV23-1,TRBJ1-5,NA,TRBD1,CASSQLYRGRGAQPQHF,TGCGCCAGCAGTCAACTCTACAGGGGGCGTGGGGCTCAGCCCCAGCATTTT
TRBV27,TRBJ2-5,NA,NA,CASRTGDRQETQYF,TGTGCCAGCAGGACAGGAGATCGCCAAGAGACCCAGTACTTC
TRBV29-1,TRBJ2-5,NA,NA,CGVSQTGYQETQYF,TGCGGCGTTTCCCAGACGGGGTACCAAGAGACCCAGTACTTC
TRBV4-1,TRBJ2-7,NA,TRBD2,CASSQVLGGPSSYEQYF,TGCGCCAGCAGCCAAGTATTGGGAGGGCCTAGCTCCTACGAGCAGTACTTC
TRBV4-2,TRBJ2-2,NA,NA,CASSQDSAVDTGELFF,TGTGCCAGCAGCCAAGATTCGGCGGTGGACACCGGGGAGCTGTTTTTT
TRBV6-4,TRBJ2-7,once,TRBD1,CASRQGGSYEQYF,TGTGCCAGCAGACAGGGGGGATCCTACGAGCAGTACTTC
TRBV9,TRBJ2-2,once,TRBD1,CASSEQGAGELFF,TGTGCCAGCAGCGAACAGGGGGCCGGGGAGCTGTTTTTT
TRBV9,TRBJ1-2,NA,NA,CASSVGQINYGYTF,TGTGCCAGCAGCGTAGGACAGATTAACTATGGCTACACCTTC
TRBV29-1,TRBJ2-1,NA,TRBD2,CSVARAGVDYNEQFF,TGCAGCGTCGCTAGAGCGGGAGTCGACTACAATGAGCAGTTCTTC
TRBV28,TRBJ2-7,NA,TRBD2,CASRTPVSGRAYEQYF,TGTGCCAGCAGAACCCCCGTTAGCGGGAGGGCCTACGAGCAGTACTTC